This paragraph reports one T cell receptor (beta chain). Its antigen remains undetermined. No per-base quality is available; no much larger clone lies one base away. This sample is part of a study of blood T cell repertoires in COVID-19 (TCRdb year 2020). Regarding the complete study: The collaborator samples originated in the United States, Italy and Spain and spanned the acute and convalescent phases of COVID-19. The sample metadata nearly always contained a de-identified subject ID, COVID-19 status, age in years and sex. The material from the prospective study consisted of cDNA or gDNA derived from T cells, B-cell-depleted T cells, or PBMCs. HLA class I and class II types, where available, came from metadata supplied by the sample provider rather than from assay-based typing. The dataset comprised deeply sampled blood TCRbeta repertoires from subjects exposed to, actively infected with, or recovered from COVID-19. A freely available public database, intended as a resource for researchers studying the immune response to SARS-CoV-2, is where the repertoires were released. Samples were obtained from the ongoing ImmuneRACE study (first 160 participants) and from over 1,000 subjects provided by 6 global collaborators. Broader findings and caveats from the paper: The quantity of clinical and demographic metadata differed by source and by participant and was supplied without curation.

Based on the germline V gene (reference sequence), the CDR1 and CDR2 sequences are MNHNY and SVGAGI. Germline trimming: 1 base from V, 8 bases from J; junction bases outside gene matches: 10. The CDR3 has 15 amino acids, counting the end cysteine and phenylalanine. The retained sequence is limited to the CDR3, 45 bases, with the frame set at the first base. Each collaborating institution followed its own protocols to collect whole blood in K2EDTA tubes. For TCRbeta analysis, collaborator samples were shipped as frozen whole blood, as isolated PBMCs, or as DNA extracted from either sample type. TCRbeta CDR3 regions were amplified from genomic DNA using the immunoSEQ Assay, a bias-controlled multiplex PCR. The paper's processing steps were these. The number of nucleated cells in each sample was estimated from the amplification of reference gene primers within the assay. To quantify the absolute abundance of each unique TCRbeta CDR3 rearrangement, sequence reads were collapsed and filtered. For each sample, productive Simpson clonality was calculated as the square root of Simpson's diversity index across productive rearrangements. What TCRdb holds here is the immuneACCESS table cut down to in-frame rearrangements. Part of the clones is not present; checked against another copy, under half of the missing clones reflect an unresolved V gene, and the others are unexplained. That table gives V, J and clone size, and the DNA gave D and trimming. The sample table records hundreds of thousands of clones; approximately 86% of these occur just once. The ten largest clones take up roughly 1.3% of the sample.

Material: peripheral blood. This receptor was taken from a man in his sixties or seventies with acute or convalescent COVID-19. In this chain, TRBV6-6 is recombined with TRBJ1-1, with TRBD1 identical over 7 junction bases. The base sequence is TGTGCCAGCAGTTACTTGCAGGGGGTCAGGCCAGAAGCTTTCTTT. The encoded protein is CASSYLQGVRPEAFF.